The rows below give T cell receptor beta chains drawn from one sample of a study of blood T cell repertoires in COVID-19. The method was immunoSEQ multiplex PCR; TCRdb's version includes in-frame clones alone and lacks a portion of them. The sample shows 430,000 or so clones, 88% of them seen only once. Input material: PBMCs or T cells enriched from blood (not recorded which). These receptors were obtained from a woman aged 40 to 49 who had recovered from COVID-19. Each CDR3 is given with its conserved first and last residue. Fields, in order: V gene, J gene, CDR3 length, clone size, D gene, CDR3 DNA, CDR3 protein. The D gene is left open where the match is weak. For some rows the clone size is stated as once, few or many, or as a class when expanded; others skip it.

>TRBV19|TRBJ2-3|17|.|TRBD2
TGTGCCAGTAGTATACGTTCGACTAGCGGGAGTAAGGATACGCAGTATTTT
CASSIRSTSGSKDTQYF
>TRBV30|TRBJ2-3|13|.|.
TGTGCCTGGAGTGTAACTAGCACAGATACGCAGTATTTT
CAWSVTSTDTQYF
>TRBV4-3|TRBJ2-1|17|.|TRBD2
TGCGCCAGCAGCCAAGATAGTACTAGCGGGCCCTACAATGAGCAGTTCTTC
CASSQDSTSGPYNEQFF
>TRBV29-1|TRBJ1-1|14|.|TRBD1
TGCAGCGTTCACCTACAGGGGGCACACACTGAAGCTTTCTTT
CSVHLQGAHTEAFF
>TRBV4-2|TRBJ1-2|15|.|.
TGTGCCAGCAGCCAAGATTCCCAGGGGTACTATGGCTACACCTTC
CASSQDSQGYYGYTF
>TRBV6-5|TRBJ2-1|15|.|.
TGTGCCAGCAGTCCCCCGGGACTCCCCTACAATGAGCAGTTCTTC
CASSPPGLPYNEQFF
>TRBV5-1|TRBJ1-6|15|.|.
TGCGCCAGCAGCTTTGTACAGGGCCATAATTCACCCCTCCACTTT
CASSFVQGHNSPLHF
>TRBV14|TRBJ2-3|16|.|.
TGTGCCAGCAGATACAATACTAGAGTTGACACAGATACGCAGTATTTT
CASRYNTRVDTDTQYF
>TRBV7-9|TRBJ2-7|14|.|TRBD2
TGTGCCAGCAGCTTATCGGCGGGAGTCGACGAGCAGTACTTC
CASSLSAGVDEQYF
>TRBV7-9|TRBJ2-1|14|.|TRBD1
TGTGCCAGCACCAGGACAGGGTCGAACAATGAGCAGTTCTTC
CASTRTGSNNEQFF
>TRBV19|TRBJ2-1|14|.|TRBD1
TGTGCCAGTAGGGCCGAGACAGGGATCGATGAGCAGTTCTTC
CASRAETGIDEQFF
>TRBV7-2|TRBJ1-1|14|.|.
TGTGCCAGCAGCCGCCGGTCAGGGTCGGTTGAAGCTTTCTTT
CASSRRSGSVEAFF
>TRBV18|TRBJ1-1|15|.|TRBD1
TGTGCCAGCTCACCACGGTCACAGGGGTACACTGAAGCTTTCTTT
CASSPRSQGYTEAFF
>TRBV11-2|TRBJ1-6|17|.|.
TGTGCCAGCAGCTTCCTAGGGGGTCCGGGTGTTTATTCACCCCTCCACTTT
CASSFLGGPGVYSPLHF
>TRBV7-8|TRBJ1-1|16|.|.
TGTGCCAGCAGCTTAGAAGTGTGGCACCAGAACACTGAAGCTTTCTTT
CASSLEVWHQNTEAFF
>TRBV27|TRBJ2-5|16|.|TRBD2
TGTGCCAGCAGTTGGGGGGGGACTAGGGCACAAGAGACCCAGTACTTC
CASSWGGTRAQETQYF
>TRBV5-6|TRBJ2-5|18|.|TRBD1
TGTGCCAGCAGCTCAAGCTTATACCGGACCGGGACAGAAGAGACCCAGTACTTC
CASSSSLYRTGTEETQYF
>TRBV12-3/TRBV12-4|TRBJ2-1|12|.|.
TGTGCCAGCAGCCCCTGGAGGGATGAGCAGTTCTTC
CASSPWRDEQFF
>TRBV5-4|TRBJ1-4|15|once|.
TGTGCCAGCAGCCGCCTCGGGGGGCGGGAAGAAAAACTGTTTTTT
CASSRLGGREEKLFF
>TRBV6-5|TRBJ2-3|15|.|TRBD2
TGTGCCAGCAGTTACAGGAGCGGGAGTCCAGATACGCAGTATTTT
CASSYRSGSPDTQYF
>TRBV2|TRBJ2-1|15|.|TRBD1
TGTGCCAGCAGTGGGACCCACAGGGGGTCCAATGAGCAGTTCTTC
CASSGTHRGSNEQFF
>TRBV9|TRBJ2-1|15|.|.
TGTGCCAGCAGCGTAGGGCGGGATCCTTTCTATGAGCAGTTCTTC
CASSVGRDPFYEQFF